One T cell receptor beta chain is described in this entry. This sample is drawn from a study of blood T cell repertoires in COVID-19. About the research overall: Spain, Italy and the United States supplied samples that represented acute and convalescent COVID-19.

How the authors handled the data: Researchers report that nucleated cell counts were estimated from reference gene primer amplification. The protocol was immunoSEQ multiplex PCR, while the TCRdb copy is restricted to in-frame clones and leaves out a portion. V and J calls and clone size are given by that table; D and trimming were obtained from the DNA. The sample lists more than 200,000 clones; about 86% were seen once. The CDR3 contains 16 residues. From germline, CDR1 is SEHNR and CDR2 FQNEAQ (reference sequence). Unmatched junction bases numbered 9, after V lost 1 base and J lost 8 bases. Sequencing was performed on peripheral blood. The TCR originated in a man in his forties or fifties with active or convalescent COVID-19. The chain couples TRBV7-9 to TRBJ1-5, with TRBD1 identical over 9 bases. The CDR3 region has the DNA TGTGCCAGCAGCTTAGGCGGACAGGGGATAGGGGAGCCCCAGCATTTT. Translated: CASSLGGQGIGEPQHF.